Listed here are 27 T cell receptor beta chains from one sample, sequenced in a study of tissue T cells after allogeneic stem cell transplantation. The protocol was immunoSEQ multiplex PCR, while the TCRdb copy is restricted to in-frame clones and leaves out a portion. The sample records over 6,000 clones, approximately 47% being singletons. Time point meaning: mouse harvest day 7 after allogeneic transplant. Mouse grafts combined 10^7 T-cell-depleted bone marrow cells with 10^6 splenic CD5+ T cells. Specimen: gut tissue. Receptor source: a female BALB/c mouse given C57BL/6 T cells with graft-versus-host disease after an allogeneic hematopoietic cell transplant.

This clone was recorded a few times. Germline and genes: mouse. The observed sequence ends 1 residue before the CDR3 terminus, with the missing tail filled in from the germline J gene. The J gene is TRBJ2-4, the V gene TRBV26, with TRBD1 as a possible D gene (6 bases). Trimming removed 2 bases at V and 1 base at J, with 7 bases between. The CDR3 consists of 14 residues. The germline gives CDR1 KGHPV, CDR2 FQNQEV (reference sequence). CDR3 protein: CASSLPGGQNTLYF. The covered CDR3 bases are TGTGCCAGCAGTCTGCCAGGGGGTCAAAACACCTTGTAC. Full variable domain (remainder filled in from reference TRBV26 and TRBJ2-4): NSKVIQTPRYLVKGQGQKAKMRCIPEKGHPVVFWYQQNKNNEFKFLINFQNQEVLQQIDMTEKRFSAECPSNSPCSLEIQSSEAGDSALYLCASSLPGGQNTLYFGAGTRLSVL.

Note on this clone: Mouse gene names and germline throughout. The read halts 1 residue ahead of the CDR3 end, with the missing end drawn from the germline J gene. J is TRBJ2-3 and V is TRBV13-2, with a weak D call TRBD2 (6 bases). Trimming cost V 3 bases and J 2 bases, with 16 bases left between them. This CDR3 is 16 amino acids long. CDR1 is NNHNN and CDR2 is SYGAGS in the germline V gene (reference sequence). CDR3 DNA, as far as it was read: TGTGCCAGCGGTGGCGGCTGGGGTCTGGCTGCAGAAACGCTGTAT. Residues: CASGGGWGLAAETLY. The entire CDR3 protein reads CASGGGWGLAAETLYF.

Of note for this clone: Gene names and germline match the mouse. Read sequence stops 1 residue before the CDR3 end, and the germline J gene provides the missing end. The gene calls are TRBV29 and TRBJ1-2; maybe TRBD1 (6 bases). Germline values: CDR1 MSHET, CDR2 SYDVDS. The CDR3 sequence is 14 residues long. The V and J ends lost 5 bases and 0 bases respectively, with 10 bases between them. CDR3 sequence: CASSTGTTNSDYTF. CDR3 DNA, as far as it was read: TGTGCTAGCAGTACCGGGACAACAAACTCCGACTACACC.

In the case of this clone: The gene names given are mouse names. The observed sequence ends 1 residue before the CDR3 terminus, with the missing tail filled in from the germline J gene. V usage is TRBV23 and J usage is TRBJ2-7; TRBD1, the table's D call, lacks a check against the DNA. CDR1 and CDR2 (germline): KGHTA, FQNQQP. The length of the CDR3 is 14 residues. CDR3 DNA, as far as it was read: TGCTCCAGCAGTCAGGCGGGACAATCCTATGAACAGTAC. This encodes CSSSQAGQSYEQY. The full CDR3 protein reads CSSSQAGQSYEQYF.

Regarding this clone: Gene names are the mouse ones. The DNA ends 1 residue before the CDR3 does, and the rest of the CDR3 is filled in from the germline J gene. The same CDR3 also results from other DNA sequences found in this sample. The rearrangement joins TRBV3 to TRBJ2-4; no firm D call. V lost 4 bases and J lost 0, with 2 bases in between. The CDR3 has 12 amino acids. Germline V gene data show CDR1 as SNHLY and CDR2 as FYNGKV (reference sequence). The sequenced CDR3 bases are TGTGCCAGCAGCTCGAGTCAAAACACCTTGTAC. The encoded protein is CASSSSQNTLY. The full-length CDR3 reads as CASSSSQNTLYF.

The sample holds a few counts of this clone. Germline and genes here are mouse. Read sequence stops 1 residue before the CDR3 end, and the germline J gene provides the missing end. This chain links TRBV23 with TRBJ2-5; TRBD2 is the table's D call and was not checked against the DNA. CDR3 length: 15 amino acids. CDR1 and CDR2 (germline): KGHTA, FQNQQP. CDR3 protein: CSSSQKDWGRDTQYF. The CDR3 bases that were read are TGCTCCAGCAGTCAAAAGGACTGGGGGAGGGACACCCAGTAC. The variable domain in full, completed from reference TRBV23 and TRBJ2-5, reads DAAVTQKPRYLIKMKGQEAEMKCIPEKGHTAVFWYQQKQSKELKFLIYFQNQQPLDQIDMVKERFSAVCPSSSLCSLGIRTCEAEDSALYLCSSSQKDWGRDTQYFGPGTRLLVL.

This clone was found a few times. Gene and germline names: mouse. The missing CDR3 end, 1 residue past where the read stops, is filled in from the germline J gene. The chain is built from TRBV2 and TRBJ2-7; TRBD1 matches 7 bases. Germline lookup yields CDR1 LGHNA and CDR2 YSYQKL. V trimming: 0 bases; J trimming: 7 bases; junction bases outside the gene matches: 3. CDR3 length equals 13 residues. CDR3 loop: CASSQDTGEEQYF. The part of the CDR3 DNA that was read is TGTGCCAGCAGCCAAGATACAGGGGAGGAACAGTAC.

This clone was counted once. Genes here carry mouse names. The read halts 1 residue ahead of the CDR3 end, with the missing end drawn from the germline J gene. This chain links TRBV26 with TRBJ1-5; D is undetermined. The germline gives CDR1 KGHPV, CDR2 FQNQEV (reference sequence). The V and J ends lost 0 bases and 1 base respectively, with 7 bases between them. The CDR3 sequence is 15 residues long. The CDR3 spells CASSLSTRNNQAPLF. Incomplete CDR3 DNA: TGTGCCAGCAGTCTGTCGACGCGGAACAACCAGGCTCCGCTT.

Concerning this clone: Each gene name is a mouse one. The part of the CDR3 DNA that was read is TGTGCCAGCAGCTTCGGGACAACAAACTCCGACTACACC. Its translation: CASSFGTTNSDYT. The whole CDR3 sequence is CASSFGTTNSDYTF. The genes are TRBV3 and TRBJ1-2; tentative D call: TRBD1 (6 bases). The read terminates 1 residue before the CDR3 end, so the remaining end is supplied by the germline J gene. Trimming shortened V by 3 bases and J by 0 bases, and 8 bases separated the two germline ends. This CDR3 has 14 residues. Germline loops: CDR1 SNHLY, CDR2 FYNGKV (reference sequence).

On this clone itself: Gene and germline names: mouse. The read terminates 1 residue ahead of where the CDR3 ends, so the germline J gene completes it. The chain links TRBV3 to TRBJ2-5; TRBD1 or TRBD2 may be the D gene (5 bases each). Germline V gives CDR1 SNHLY, CDR2 FYNGKV (reference sequence). V was shortened by 5 bases and J by 5 bases, with 11 bases between the two germline ends. This CDR3 contains 13 residues. The sequenced part of the CDR3 DNA is TGTGCCAGCAGCCCACCGGGGCGAGACACCCAGTAC. Translated: CASSPPGRDTQY. In full, the CDR3 is CASSPPGRDTQYF.

Of note for this clone: The genes are named according to mouse. Read data end 1 residue before the CDR3 end; the end is taken from the germline J gene. The rearrangement joins TRBV5 to TRBJ1-1; possible D gene TRBD1, 6 bases. CDR1 is LGHNA, CDR2 YNLKQL, per germline (reference sequence). With 1 base removed from V and 0 bases from J, the gap between germline ends came to 12 bases. This CDR3 has 16 amino acids. CDR3: CASSQAPDRTNTEVFF. The part of the CDR3 DNA that was read is TGTGCCAGCAGCCAAGCCCCCGACAGGACAAACACAGAAGTCTTC.

As concerns this clone: The gene symbols are mouse symbols. The CDR3 is cut off 1 residue early in the read; its end comes from the germline J gene. This chain uses TRBV12-2 with TRBJ2-7; 10 bases agree with TRBD2. V dropped 3 bases and J dropped 2; count of bases not matched to a gene: 6. Per the germline V gene, CDR1 is SGHLS and CDR2 is HYDKME. CDR3 length: 15 residues. Here the CDR3 reads CASSLGLGRTYEQYF. The sequenced part of the CDR3 DNA is TGTGCCAGCTCTTTGGGACTGGGGAGGACCTATGAACAGTAC.

As to this clone: The gene names given are mouse names. The read gets to within 1 residue of the CDR3 end, and the germline J gene fills in the rest. This chain uses TRBV13-2 with TRBJ1-5, with unresolved D. The CDR3 length is 14 residues. Trimming took off 0 bases at V and 0 bases at J, with 4 bases between the two ends. From germline, CDR1 is NNHNN and CDR2 SYGAGS (reference sequence). The part of the CDR3 DNA that was read is TGTGCCAGCGGTGATGACAGTAACAACCAGGCTCCGCTT. It encodes CASGDDSNNQAPL. The full CDR3 reads CASGDDSNNQAPLF.

This clone was seen more than once but under ten times. The genes are named according to mouse. The read ends 1 residue shy of where the CDR3 ends; the end is completed using the germline J gene. The chain uses TRBV16 and TRBJ2-7; TRBD2 might be the D (6 bases). The V gene lost 2 bases and the J gene lost 0 bases, with 8 bases spanning the gap. Germline V gives CDR1 SGHSA, CDR2 FRNQAP. This CDR3 is 14 amino acids long. CDR3 DNA (partial): TGTGCAAGCAGCTTATGGGGGAGCTCCTATGAACAGTAC. It translates to CASSLWGSSYEQY. The complete CDR3 protein is CASSLWGSSYEQYF.

This clone was found a few times. Germline and genes: mouse. Coverage ceases 1 residue before the CDR3 finishes, and the germline J gene fills in the end. This chain links TRBV26 with TRBJ1-2, with D possibly matching TRBD1 (6 bases). V gave up 4 bases and J gave up 3 bases, with 9 bases separating them. CDR1 KGHPV and CDR2 FQNQEV come from the germline V gene (reference sequence). The CDR3 contains 13 residues. CDR3 DNA, as far as it was read: TGTGCCAGCAGTCAGGGGGAGGACTCCGACTACACC. Protein product: CASSQGEDSDYT. The CDR3, in full, reads CASSQGEDSDYTF.

Judged by abundance, this clone is large. Gene and germline names: mouse. The observed sequence ends 1 residue before the CDR3 terminus, with the missing tail filled in from the germline J gene. The V call is TRBV13-3, the J call TRBJ2-7; D call uncertain. Germline assignment: CDR1 NNHDY and CDR2 SYVADS. Deletions cut 0 bases from V and 4 bases from J, with 2 bases between. CDR3 size: 11 residues. The CDR3 loop reads CASSDGYEQYF. CDR3 DNA, as far as it was read: TGTGCCAGCAGTGATGGGTATGAACAGTAC.

As to this clone: Any gene name here is a mouse gene name. The read terminates 1 residue before the CDR3 end, so the remaining end is supplied by the germline J gene. This chain connects TRBV16 to TRBJ2-7; no clear D gene. CDR1 SGHSA and CDR2 FRNQAP come from the germline V gene. The length of the CDR3 is 13 residues. V was shortened by 0 bases and J by 4 bases, with 7 bases between the two germline ends. CDR3 DNA, as far as it was read: TGTGCAAGCAGCTTAGATCTCCTATATGAACAGTAC. Translated, it gives CASSLDLLYEQY. The whole CDR3 reads CASSLDLLYEQYF. The whole variable domain, filled in from reference TRBV16 and TRBJ2-7, reads NAGVIQTPRHKVTGKGQEATLWCEPISGHSAVFWYRQTIVQGLEFLTYFRNQAPIDDSGMPKERFSAQMPNQSHSTLKIQSTQPQDSAVYLCASSLDLLYEQYFGPGTRLTVL.

By sample share, this clone is medium-sized. The listed genes are named as in mouse. The CDR3 end lies 1 residue beyond the end of the read and is filled in from the germline J gene. The chain carries TRBV13-1 and TRBJ2-1; 10 bases align to TRBD1. The CDR3 loop spans 13 amino acids. Germline values: CDR1 NSHNY, CDR2 SYGAGN. V lost 4 bases to trimming and J lost 8 bases; unmatched junction nucleotides: 3. The covered CDR3 bases are TGTGCCAGCAGTCGACAGGGGGCGACTGAGCAGTTC. Protein product: CASSRQGATEQF. The whole CDR3 sequence reads CASSRQGATEQFF.

On this clone: Gene names and germline refer to mouse. The CDR3 extends 1 residue past the end of the read, so its final part is completed from the germline J gene. V and J are TRBV13-2 and TRBJ1-6; D remains ambiguous. TRBJ1-6 is an open reading frame whose function is uncertain. The CDR3 runs 12 residues. V lost 3 bases and J 4 bases, leaving 2 bases between the germline ends. Germline V gene sequence: CDR1 NNHNN, CDR2 SYGAGS (reference sequence). CDR3 amino acids: CASGGYNSPLYF. The covered CDR3 bases are TGTGCCAGCGGTGGGTATAATTCGCCCCTCTAC.

This clone has only a few counts. Mouse names are used for the genes. This CDR3 is CASSLPSQNTLYF. The sequenced CDR3 bases are TGTGCCAGCAGCTTACCCAGTCAAAACACCTTGTAC. The chain uses TRBV3 and TRBJ2-4; no clear D. The CDR3 end is not reached by the read, which stops 1 residue before it; the germline J gene fills it in. The CDR3 runs 13 residues. The V end was cut by 2 bases, the J end by 0 bases, with 3 bases between. The germline CDR1 and CDR2 sequences are SNHLY and FYNGKV (reference sequence).

As concerns this clone: Gene names refer to mouse genes. The read ends 1 residue before the CDR3 terminus; that terminus is restored from the germline J gene. The gene calls are TRBV3 and TRBJ1-1; D ambiguous. CDR1 is SNHLY, CDR2 FYNGKV, per germline (reference sequence). The CDR3 extends over 12 amino acids. V was clipped by 0 bases and J by 7 bases, with 6 bases between them. The CDR3 loop is CASSLAKGEVFF. The covered CDR3 bases are TGTGCCAGCAGCTTAGCGAAAGGAGAAGTCTTC.

A note on this clone: Genes and germline come from the mouse. The read falls 1 residue short of the CDR3 end, and the missing part is taken from the germline J gene. The rearrangement joins TRBV16 to TRBJ2-4; the D gene could be TRBD1 or TRBD2 (6 bases each). CDR1 SGHSA and CDR2 FRNQAP come from the germline V gene. This CDR3 is 14 amino acids long. The V gene lost 0 bases and the J gene lost 5 bases, with 9 bases spanning the gap. The CDR3 DNA, read in part, is TGTGCAAGCAGCTTAGAAGGGGGGATAAACACCTTGTAC. Translation gives CASSLEGGINTLY. The entire CDR3 sequence reads CASSLEGGINTLYF. The variable domain in full, completed from reference TRBV16 and TRBJ2-4, reads NAGVIQTPRHKVTGKGQEATLWCEPISGHSAVFWYRQTIVQGLEFLTYFRNQAPIDDSGMPKERFSAQMPNQSHSTLKIQSTQPQDSAVYLCASSLEGGINTLYFGAGTRLSVL.

Of note for this clone: Germline and genes here are mouse. The observed sequence ends 1 residue before the CDR3 terminus, with the missing tail filled in from the germline J gene. The V call is TRBV20, the J call TRBJ2-2, with D hard to call. Germline lookup yields CDR1 GFQATS and CDR2 STVNSAI. The CDR3 length is 13 residues. The V end was cut by 5 bases, the J end by 0 bases, with 7 bases between. The CDR3 is CGAHTANTGQLYF. The covered CDR3 bases are TGTGGTGCTCATACAGCAAACACCGGGCAGCTCTAC.

Concerning this clone itself: Gene names and germline refer to mouse. Sequencing ends 1 residue short of the CDR3 end; the germline J gene provides the rest. The chain combines TRBV20 with TRBJ2-3, with D perhaps TRBD2 (6 bases). Germline CDR1 reads GFQATS; CDR2 reads STVNSAI. Trimming removed 6 bases from V and 0 bases from J, with 10 bases in between. CDR3 size: 13 residues. This CDR3 is CGALGTSAETLYF. The sequenced CDR3 bases are TGTGGTGCCCTGGGGACTAGTGCAGAAACGCTGTAT.

A note on this clone: Gene names denote mouse genes. The CDR3 end falls 1 residue outside the read, so it is completed with the germline J gene. The chain uses TRBV12-2 and TRBJ1-2, with D hard to call. Germline V gives CDR1 SGHLS, CDR2 HYDKME. The V gene lost 0 bases and the J gene lost 2 bases, with 3 bases spanning the gap. This CDR3 spans 12 amino acids. The DNA read from the CDR3 is TGTGCCAGCTCTCTCGAGAACTCCGACTACACC. Protein sequence: CASSLENSDYT. The complete CDR3 sequence is CASSLENSDYTF.

In its sample, this clone was seen a few times. The gene symbols are mouse symbols. The read ends 1 residue shy of where the CDR3 ends; the end is completed using the germline J gene. The V gene is TRBV29, the J gene TRBJ1-1, with 9 positions matching TRBD1. With V trimmed by 4 bases and J by 4 bases, 1 base remained unmatched. Germline CDR1 is MSHET and CDR2 is SYDVDS. The CDR3 is 13 amino acids. The CDR3 loop reads CASSSGQGTEVFF. The CDR3 bases that were read are TGTGCTAGCAGTTCGGGACAGGGCACAGAAGTCTTC.

This clone has more than one count but fewer than ten. Gene names are mouse gene names. Sequencing ends 1 residue short of the CDR3 end; the germline J gene provides the rest. The chain recombines TRBV26 with TRBJ2-7, with 10 nucleotides matching TRBD1. Germline CDR1 is KGHPV and CDR2 is FQNQEV (reference sequence). V shed 0 bases and J 1 base; nucleotides not matched to a gene: 3. The CDR3 is 16 amino acids. CDR3 protein: CASSLSRDRGSYEQYF. The covered CDR3 bases are TGTGCCAGCAGTCTGTCGAGGGACAGGGGATCCTATGAACAGTAC.